This is a list of T cell receptor beta chains from one sample in a study of T-cell memory formation after mild COVID-19. TCRdb fed the 5' RACE reads into MiXCR, producing one record per CDR3 protein. The data show tens of thousands of distinct CDR3 sequences, around 15% seen once. Sequencing input: PBMCs or a T cell subset sorted from them (not recorded which). The receptors were sampled from an adult woman who had mild COVID-19 (a few samples of this study predate the infection). Cell type and time point are not known. Both conserved end residues are trimmed from each CDR3. The D gene is left open where the match is weak.

V: TRBV20-1; J: TRBJ1-5; D: -; CDR3: SASPWRNQPQH
V: TRBV7-9; J: TRBJ2-7; D: -; CDR3: ASSDPIYEQY
V: TRBV6-5; J: TRBJ2-7; D: TRBD1; CDR3: ATRWGTGGEQY
V: TRBV12-3/TRBV12-4; J: TRBJ2-5; D: TRBD1; CDR3: ASRGRDRGQQETQY
V: TRBV7-9; J: TRBJ2-3; D: TRBD1; CDR3: ASQGEAAGTDTQY
V: TRBV27; J: TRBJ2-3; D: -; CDR3: ASSLFSGITDTQY
V: TRBV7-9; J: TRBJ2-2; D: -; CDR3: ASSARDGKNTGELF
V: TRBV20-1; J: TRBJ2-7; D: -; CDR3: SARDRSETSLNEQY
V: TRBV7-2; J: TRBJ1-2; D: -; CDR3: ASSFYTGYT
V: TRBV30; J: TRBJ2-1; D: -; CDR3: AWGSGGARDEQF
V: TRBV7-9; J: TRBJ2-7; D: TRBD1; CDR3: ASSSGQIYEQY
V: TRBV7-3; J: TRBJ2-5; D: TRBD2; CDR3: ASSPTGLAGDQY
V: TRBV18; J: TRBJ1-1; D: -; CDR3: ASSPWPAGKIEAF
V: TRBV7-3; J: TRBJ2-1; D: -; CDR3: ASSTGGASYNEQF
V: TRBV5-6; J: TRBJ2-1; D: TRBD2; CDR3: ASSLVPSGRNEQF
V: TRBV11-2; J: TRBJ1-2; D: TRBD1; CDR3: ASSPGQDYGYT
V: TRBV20-1; J: TRBJ1-6; D: TRBD1; CDR3: SARDQETGDNSPLH
V: TRBV7-9; J: TRBJ1-1; D: TRBD1; CDR3: ASSLTDLGQAGYMTTEAF
V: TRBV7-9; J: TRBJ1-1; D: TRBD1; CDR3: ASSGEGQYMNTEAF
V: TRBV5-6; J: TRBJ2-1; D: -; CDR3: ASSRQGNEQF
V: TRBV4-3; J: TRBJ2-1; D: TRBD2; CDR3: ASSPGLAGDLGYNEQF
V: TRBV29-1; J: TRBJ1-2; D: -; CDR3: SVESGSNYGYT
V: TRBV7-8; J: TRBJ2-7; D: TRBD2; CDR3: ASSPSGSYGTSELYEQY
V: TRBV7-2; J: TRBJ2-7; D: -; CDR3: ASSLAGAYEQY